A single T cell receptor (beta chain) is shown here with its context. Sequence at one end of the junction differs from germline and may be a read error. This entry is derived from a study of blood T cells in healthy people across ages. Sample-barcoded 5' priming and a J-beta primer mix drove a second PCR of 7 to 11 cycles. TCRdb reprocessed the 5' RACE reads via MiXCR and lists one record per CDR3 protein. The top ten hold roughly 25% of the sample, which has 800,000 to 900,000 distinct CDR3 sequences, 62% seen once. Germline V gene sequence: CDR1 SNHLY, CDR2 FYNNEI. The CDR3 covers 14 residues. This receptor was identified in a man aged 25 to 45 in good health. The V and J genes are TRBV2 and TRBJ2-6; weak D call: TRBD2 (6 bases). Specimen: blood. As DNA, the CDR3 is TGTGCCAGCAGTGAGCGCGGCGGGGTCAACGTCCTGACTTTC. This encodes CASSERGGVNVLTF.